This T cell receptor (beta chain) is from a study of technical replicates of blood from a handful of donors. The data were produced by immunoSEQ multiplex PCR, yet TCRdb's version contains in-frame clones alone and is incomplete. The data show about 66,000 clones, roughly 92% seen once. The CDR3 contains 16 residues. Germline-derived CDR1 and CDR2 are MDHEN and SYDVKM. The V and J ends lost 7 bases and 5 bases, in that order; junction bases with no gene match: 12. This chain connects TRBV28 to TRBJ2-1; 9 bases align to TRBD2. Sequencing was carried out using T cells isolated from PBMCs. The sequence came from a human donor in good health. The CDR3 sequence: CASTGNSGSGNNEQFF. Written as DNA, the CDR3 is TGTGCCAGCACAGGAAATAGCGGGAGTGGGAACAATGAGCAGTTCTTC.